The 12 T cell receptor beta chains below come from one sample, sequenced in a study of identical twins. TCRdb called the 5' RACE reads again in MiXCR, with one record for every CDR3 protein. The table includes around 490,000 distinct CDR3 sequences, 13% to 15% detected once. Separately, the same data were catalogued under a study of yellow fever vaccine responses in identical twins.

The specimen sequenced was CD4+ T cells sorted from blood. The receptor source for this set is a woman between 18 and 29 years old in good health.

V usage is TRBV6-2 or TRBV6-3 and J usage is TRBJ2-7; TRBD1 is a possible D gene (5 bases). The V gene lost 0 bases and the J gene lost 3 bases, with 12 bases spanning the gap. CDR1 is MNHEY and CDR2 is SVGEGT in the germline V gene. This CDR3 comprises 15 residues. CDR3 sequence reads: CASSYSGRENYEQYF. CDR3 coding DNA: TGTGCCAGCAGTTACTCGGGCAGGGAAAACTACGAGCAGTACTTC.

The V call is TRBV2, the J call TRBJ1-6; D gene ambiguous. CDR1 is SNHLY, CDR2 FYNNEI, per germline. V lost 1 base to trimming and J lost 9 bases, with 10 bases between them. CDR3 length: 14 amino acids. The CDR3 loop is CASSEGGIGSPLHF. The DNA for the CDR3 is TGTGCCAGCAGTGAAGGAGGGATAGGTTCACCCCTCCACTTT.

This clonotype was observed a few times. The rearrangement uses TRBV4-3 and TRBJ2-7, with 15 nucleotides matching TRBD2. The trim removed 3 bases at V and 7 bases at J, leaving 4 bases unmatched. Germline V gene lookup returns CDR1 LGHNA and CDR2 YSLEER. The CDR3 runs to 15 residues. The CDR3 nucleotides read TGCGCCAGCAGCCAGGGACTAGCGGGAGGCAGGGAGCAGTACTTC. Translation gives CASSQGLAGGREQYF.

This clonotype occurred many times. The rearrangement links TRBV5-1 to TRBJ2-7; D might be TRBD1 (5 bases). This CDR3 is 13 amino acids long. Trimming shortened V by 2 bases and J by 5 bases, and 11 bases separated the two germline ends. Germline V lookup: CDR1 SGHRS, CDR2 YFSETQ. CDR3 bases: TGCGCCAGCAGCTTTGGTCAGGGTGACGAGCAGTACTTC. Translated, it gives CASSFGQGDEQYF.

This clonotype was seen a few times. The V gene is TRBV5-1, the J gene TRBJ2-2; 8 nucleotides agree with TRBD1. The CDR3 has 15 residues. In germline, CDR1 is SGHRS, CDR2 YFSETQ. Unmatched junction bases numbered 4, after V lost 3 bases and J lost 3 bases. The CDR3 spells CASSWKGQDTGELFF. In DNA form, the CDR3 reads TGCGCCAGCAGCTGGAAGGGACAGGACACCGGGGAGCTGTTTTTT.

A few counts support this clonotype. V gene TRBV28 combines with J gene TRBJ1-5; TRBD1 aligns across 8 bases. Looked up from germline, CDR1 is MDHEN and CDR2 is SYDVKM. J gave up 3 bases and V 6 bases, and 13 bases lay outside the gene matches. This CDR3 has 17 residues. The CDR3 reads CASREQGVRQHNQPQHF. The CDR3 DNA reads as TGTGCCAGCAGGGAACAGGGGGTAAGACAACACAATCAGCCCCAGCATTTT.

The rearrangement links TRBV4-2 to TRBJ2-3; 9 nucleotides match TRBD2. Germline V gene sequence: CDR1 LGHNA, CDR2 YNFKEQ. J was trimmed by 5 bases and V by 1 base; bases with no gene match: 10. This CDR3 has 17 amino acids. The CDR3 nucleotides are TGTGCCAGCAGCCAAGCCCCCGGGCTAGCGGGATTAGATACGCAGTATTTT. It translates to CASSQAPGLAGLDTQYF.

This clonotype was seen many times. The chain employs TRBV12-3 or TRBV12-4 and TRBJ1-2; maybe TRBD1 (6 bases). CDR3 length: 14 amino acids. V lost 3 bases, J lost 4 bases, and 12 bases lay in between. CDR3 nucleotide sequence: TGTGCCAGCAGTTTGGCGGGGGGGCCCTATGGCTACACCTTC. This sequence encodes CASSLAGGPYGYTF.

This clonotype has more than one count but fewer than ten. One end of the junction fails to match germline, which may point to a read error. This chain connects TRBV18 to TRBJ1-1; D gene uncertain. The CDR3 has 12 amino acids. Germline lookup yields CDR1 KGHSH and CDR2 LQKENI. The CDR3 bases are TGTGCCAGCTCACCACGACTCTCTGAAGCTTTATTT. This codes for CASSPRLSEALF.

The chain carries TRBV28 and TRBJ1-2, with 12 nucleotides matching TRBD1. V lost 2 bases and J lost 12; bases outside the gene matches: 13. Germline CDR1 is MDHEN and CDR2 is SYDVKM. CDR3 size: 16 residues. The CDR3 nucleotides read TGTGCCAGCAGTTTAGTACCGGGACAGGGGGCGCGAGGCGACACCTTC. Translated, it gives CASSLVPGQGARGDTF.

This clonotype was observed at least ten times. V gene TRBV12-3 or TRBV12-4 combines with J gene TRBJ2-1; no firm D call. The CDR3 runs to 15 residues. V was trimmed by 5 bases and J by 0 bases, leaving 11 bases between them. Here the CDR3 reads CASSPYMPSYNEQFF. The DNA of the CDR3 is TGTGCCAGCAGTCCGTACATGCCCTCCTACAATGAGCAGTTCTTC.

This clonotype was seen a few times. A junction boundary mismatches the germline segment, possibly from a read error. The J gene is TRBJ2-2, the V gene TRBV12-3 or TRBV12-4, with D possibly being TRBD1 (7 bases). The CDR3 has 16 amino acids. Here the CDR3 reads CDSSLSGQGGPGELFF. The CDR3 region has the DNA TGTGACAGCAGTTTATCCGGGCAGGGGGGACCCGGGGAGCTGTTTTTT.